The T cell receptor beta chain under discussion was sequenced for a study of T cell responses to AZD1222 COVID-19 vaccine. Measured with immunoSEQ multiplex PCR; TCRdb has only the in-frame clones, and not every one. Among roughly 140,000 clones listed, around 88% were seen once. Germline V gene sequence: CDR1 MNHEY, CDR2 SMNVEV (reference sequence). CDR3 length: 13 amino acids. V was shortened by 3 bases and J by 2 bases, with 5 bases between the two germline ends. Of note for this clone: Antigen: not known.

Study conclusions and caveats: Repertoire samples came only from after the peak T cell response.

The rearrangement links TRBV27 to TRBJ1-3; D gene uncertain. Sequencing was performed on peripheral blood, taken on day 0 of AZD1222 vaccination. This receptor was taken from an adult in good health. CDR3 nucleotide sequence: TGTGCCAGCAGTTTGAGACCTGGAAACACCATATATTTT. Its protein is CASSLRPGNTIYF.